Below, 17 T cell receptor beta chains from the same sample are listed, as sequenced in a study of Graves' ophthalmopathy and Graves' hyperthyroidism. RNA served as the template for amplifying TCR beta CDR3 regions. An initial RT-PCR round employing HTBI primers preceded a second-round multiplex PCR. Each CDR3 protein is one row after TCRdb ran MiXCR on the multiplex PCR reads. The sample shows 57,000 or so distinct CDR3 sequences, approximately 45% of them seen only once. The sample taken for sequencing was peripheral blood. The source is an adult woman with Graves' ophthalmopathy.

The rearrangement links TRBV25-1 to TRBJ2-7; 10 nucleotides line up with TRBD2. CDR3 length: 13 residues. V lost 11 bases, J lost 1 base, and 5 bases stayed unmatched. The germline CDR1 and CDR2 sequences are MGHDK and SYGVNS. CDR3 coding DNA: TGTGCCGATCTAGCGGGAGCGTCCTACGAGCAGTACTTC. It codes for CADLAGASYEQYF.

About this clonotype: The conserved phenylalanine or tryptophan normally closing the CDR3 is absent here, so this likely arose from a read error. The DNA is left out, because the CDR3 cannot be placed on it with certainty; the CDR3 is given as TCRdb lists it. This chain uses TRBV28 with TRBJ2-5; the table gives TRBD1 as D, unverified against the DNA. The CDR3 is 10 amino acids in total, end residues counted. Germline loops: CDR1 MDHEN, CDR2 SYDVKM. CDR3 residues: CASSRHETGI.

The V and J genes are TRBV27 and TRBJ2-3; 9 bases agree with TRBD1. Germline V CDR1 and CDR2: MNHEY, SMNVEV (reference sequence). Losses at the gene ends were 5 bases for V and 2 bases for J; bases not matched to a gene: 17. This CDR3 has 19 amino acids. The CDR3 DNA is TGTGCCAGCAGTCCTACCGAACCCTTACAGGGGGCGTACACAGATACGCAGTATTTT. It codes for CASSPTEPLQGAYTDTQYF.

This clonotype was counted once. V gene TRBV20-1 combines with J gene TRBJ1-1, with 7 bases fitting TRBD1. CDR1 is DFQATT and CDR2 is SNEGSKA in the germline V gene (reference sequence). The CDR3 loop spans 13 amino acids. The J segment lost 8 bases and the V segment lost 5 bases, leaving 11 bases of the junction unmatched. The CDR3, as DNA: TGCAGTGCTGCTTCGGGGACAGACCAAGAAGCTTTCTTT. Translated, it gives CSAASGTDQEAFF.

V and J are TRBV29-1 and TRBJ1-1; D is perhaps TRBD1 (5 bases). The CDR3 has 13 amino acids. The germline V gene has CDR1 SQVTM and CDR2 ANQGSEA. The V gene lost 3 bases and the J gene lost 2 bases, with 10 bases spanning the gap. The CDR3 reads CSVDRGGNTEAFF. The CDR3 coding sequence is TGCAGCGTTGATCGGGGGGGAAACACTGAAGCTTTCTTT.

This clonotype was recorded many times. The chain couples TRBV4-3 to TRBJ1-4, with a weak D call TRBD1 (5 bases). The ends were cut back, 2 bases at V and 5 bases at J, with 15 bases in the middle. CDR3 length equals 16 residues. Germline-derived CDR1 and CDR2 are LGHNA and YSLEER. The CDR3 bases are TGCGCCAGCAGCCAATCTGACAGATCGGAAAATGAAAAACTGTTTTTT. Its protein product is CASSQSDRSENEKLFF.

This clonotype was recorded at least ten times. The V gene is TRBV20-1, the J gene TRBJ1-1; no definite D call. V was trimmed by 2 bases and J by 4 bases, leaving 8 bases between them. The CDR3 consists of 12 residues. CDR1 and CDR2 from the germline V gene are DFQATT and SNEGSKA (reference sequence). The CDR3 DNA follows: TGCAGTGCTAGAAAGTTAGGCACTGAAGCTTTCTTT. Translating gives CSARKLGTEAFF.

This clonotype was seen repeatedly, ten times or more. This chain links TRBV19 with TRBJ2-1; a possible D gene is TRBD2 (5 bases). CDR1 and CDR2 (germline): LNHDA, SQIVND (reference sequence). Trimming removed 4 bases from V and 7 bases from J, with 11 bases in between. The CDR3 sequence is 13 residues long. Here the CDR3 reads CASSTSRRNEQFF. As DNA, the CDR3 is TGTGCCAGTAGTACCTCCCGGAGGAATGAGCAGTTCTTC.

In its sample, this clonotype is medium-sized. The gene calls are TRBV24-1 and TRBJ2-7, with D maybe TRBD2 (6 bases). The germline CDR1 and CDR2 sequences are KGHDR and SFDVKD. CDR3 length: 12 amino acids. V gave up 0 bases and J gave up 9 bases, with 8 bases separating them. For the CDR3, the DNA is TGTGCCACCAGTGATTTGGCGGGGCGGCAGTACTTC. Translating gives CATSDLAGRQYF.

Details on this clonotype: This may arise from a read error, as a much more abundant clone is one base away. This chain joins TRBV6-2 or TRBV6-3 and TRBJ2-1; D gene ambiguous. V was pared by 0 bases and J by 7 bases, with 10 bases between. Germline CDR1 is MNHEY and CDR2 is SVGEGT. This CDR3 is 14 amino acids long. This chain's CDR3 is CASSYSETSNEQFF. The CDR3 DNA reads TGTGCCAGCAGTTACTCCGAGACTTCAAATGAGCAGTTCTTC.

There are many counts of this clonotype. CDR3 amino acids: CASSQELLGTYNEQFF. The CDR3 DNA follows: TGTGCCAGCAGCCAAGAGCTGCTAGGTACCTACAATGAGCAGTTCTTC. This rearrangement joins TRBV4-2 to TRBJ2-1, with D unresolved. The ends were cut back, 0 bases at V and 2 bases at J, with 11 bases in the middle. The germline V gene has CDR1 LGHNA and CDR2 YNFKEQ. The CDR3 sequence is 16 residues long.

CDR3 DNA: TGCAGTGCTCTACCTGCCGACGGGCGAGAGACCCAGTACTTC. It specifies CSALPADGRETQYF. V gene TRBV20-1 combines with J gene TRBJ2-5; D ambiguous. Deletions cut 5 bases from V and 4 bases from J, with 17 bases between. Germline V gene data show CDR1 as DFQATT and CDR2 as SNEGSKA (reference sequence). There are 14 residues in the CDR3.

This clonotype was observed many times. The chain joins TRBV7-2 to TRBJ2-5; 9 positions match TRBD1. This CDR3 spans 15 amino acids. Germline V lookup: CDR1 SGHTA, CDR2 FQGNSA. J was trimmed by 4 bases and V by 6 bases; bases with no gene match: 9. CDR3 amino acids: CASSRAQGQGETQYF. The CDR3 DNA follows: TGTGCCAGCAGTCGAGCACAGGGACAGGGAGAGACCCAGTACTTC.

This clonotype was found many times. The rearrangement joins TRBV28 to TRBJ2-7; 9 nucleotides agree with TRBD1. The germline V gene encodes CDR1 MDHEN and CDR2 SYDVKM. Trimming cost V 6 bases and J 5 bases; bases outside gene matches: 5. The length of the CDR3 is 13 residues. This chain's CDR3 is CASRTGGADEQYF. The CDR3 DNA reads as TGTGCCAGCAGAACAGGGGGCGCCGACGAGCAGTACTTC.

The table lists this clonotype with many counts. This sequence joins TRBV28 and TRBJ1-4; D is perhaps TRBD1 (6 bases). Germline V gene lookup returns CDR1 MDHEN and CDR2 SYDVKM. This CDR3 spans 14 amino acids. With 6 bases removed from V and 5 bases from J, the gap between germline ends came to 13 bases. The CDR3 reads CASRRTARNEKLFF. CDR3 DNA: TGTGCCAGCAGACGGACAGCTCGGAATGAAAAACTGTTTTTT.

The chain combines TRBV20-1 with TRBJ2-3; D is perhaps TRBD2 (7 bases). CDR3 length: 18 residues. Germline loops: CDR1 DFQATT, CDR2 SNEGSKA (reference sequence). V lost 0 bases, J lost 2 bases, and 21 bases lay in between. The CDR3 bases are TGCAGTGCTAGAGATTTCAGCCGTGGGGGGGCTCCCACAGATACGCAGTATTTT. Protein product: CSARDFSRGGAPTDTQYF.

The chain couples TRBV5-1 to TRBJ2-1; perhaps TRBD2 as D (7 bases). Germline V gives CDR1 SGHRS, CDR2 YFSETQ. V was cut by 7 bases and J by 4 bases, with 15 bases left in between. The CDR3 is 14 residues long. The CDR3 sequence is CASRGRGGYNEQFF. CDR3 DNA: TGCGCCAGCCGCGGTAGGGGGGGATACAATGAGCAGTTCTTC.